Shown below are 14 T cell receptor beta chains from a single sample sequenced in a study of chemoradiotherapy in HPV16-positive cancers. Sequencing used immunoSEQ multiplex PCR; TCRdb keeps in-frame clones, though not all of them. The data contain 15,000 to 20,000 clones, around nine tenths of them seen just once; the ten biggest clones take up roughly 14%. The source material was blood, sampled from a patient who underwent chemoradiotherapy. The receptors shown here come from a human donor with HPV-associated anogenital cancer.

This chain uses TRBV7-2 with TRBJ2-2; D uncertain. Germline lookup yields CDR1 SGHTA and CDR2 FQGNSA. There are 13 residues in the CDR3. Trimming cost V 3 bases and J 5 bases, with 7 bases left between them. This CDR3 reads CASSFDFTGELFF. The DNA for the CDR3 is TGTGCCAGCAGCTTCGACTTTACCGGGGAGCTGTTTTTT.

The CDR3 DNA reads TGCGCCAGCAGCCTAAGACAGGGGCTGAACACTGAAGCTTTCTTT. Translating it yields CASSLRQGLNTEAFF. The chain is built from TRBV5-1 and TRBJ1-1; 8 bases are a match to TRBD1. The CDR3 runs to 15 residues. V shed 4 bases and J 0 bases; nucleotides not matched to a gene: 5. Germline-derived CDR1 and CDR2 are SGHRS and YFSETQ.

The chain combines TRBV2 with TRBJ2-7; D uncertain. Trimming removed 3 bases from V and 3 bases from J, with 18 bases in between. The CDR3 is 16 amino acids. Germline lookup yields CDR1 SNHLY and CDR2 FYNNEI. CDR3: CASSDHPIASNYEQYV. In nucleotides, the CDR3 is TGTGCCAGCAGTGACCACCCCATCGCTTCGAACTACGAGCAGTACGTC.

The chain has TRBV25-1 and TRBJ1-1, with 8 bases fitting TRBD1. CDR3 length equals 15 residues. The J segment lost 4 bases and the V segment lost 2 bases, leaving 6 bases of the junction unmatched. CDR1 and CDR2 (germline): MGHDK, SYGVNS. The CDR3 DNA sequence: TGTGCCAGCAGTGAACAGGGGGCGCGAGTCACTGAAGCTTTCTTT. This codes for CASSEQGARVTEAFF.

The CDR3 region is CASGPGTFEAFF. The CDR3 nucleotides are TGTGCTAGTGGCCCAGGGACTTTTGAAGCTTTCTTT. This chain uses TRBV12-5 with TRBJ1-1; perhaps TRBD1 as D (5 bases). The CDR3 covers 12 residues. Looked up from germline, CDR1 is LGHNT and CDR2 is FRNRAP. Trimming took 6 bases from V and 7 from J, leaving 12 bases between them.

V gene TRBV6-6 combines with J gene TRBJ1-2, with 9 positions matching TRBD1. V lost 5 bases and J lost 4; bases outside the gene matches: 8. Germline CDR1 reads MNHNY; CDR2 reads SVGAGI (reference sequence). There are 15 residues in the CDR3. The CDR3 region is CASSDRGSGGYGYTF. The DNA for the CDR3 is TGTGCCAGCAGTGACAGGGGGTCTGGGGGCTATGGCTACACCTTC.

This chain uses TRBV10-1 with TRBJ1-2, with 8 nucleotides matching TRBD1. The CDR3 runs to 13 residues. V was clipped by 6 bases and J by 4 bases; unmatched bases: 4. Looked up from germline, CDR1 is WNHNN and CDR2 is SYGVQD (reference sequence). CDR3 in amino acids: CASSLDRAYGYTF. CDR3 DNA: TGCGCCAGCAGCCTGGACAGGGCCTATGGCTACACCTTC.

This chain connects TRBV27 to TRBJ2-7; tentatively, D is TRBD1 (6 bases). Germline values: CDR1 MNHEY, CDR2 SMNVEV (reference sequence). V shed 8 bases and J shed 0 bases, with 14 bases lying between them. This CDR3 is built from 14 residues. CDR3 bases: TGTGCCAGCTCGGTCGGGACAAGCTCCTACGAGCAGTACTTC. Translating it yields CASSVGTSSYEQYF.

The chain couples TRBV2 to TRBJ2-3; tentatively, D is TRBD2 (6 bases). The germline V gene encodes CDR1 SNHLY and CDR2 FYNNEI. V gave up 8 bases and J gave up 5 bases, with 20 bases separating them. The CDR3 extends over 15 amino acids. CDR3 nucleotides: TGTGCCAGCGGATTGATGGGCGGGGTAGGAGATACGCAGTATTTT. It is translated as CASGLMGGVGDTQYF.

This clone was counted a single time. A junction end diverges from the germline sequence, so it may reflect a read error. This chain connects TRBV29-1 to TRBJ1-1; D uncertain. Germline assignment: CDR1 SQVTM and CDR2 ANQGSEA. CDR3 length: 12 amino acids. As DNA, the CDR3 is TGCAGCGTTGTTGGGAAGAACGCTGAAGCTTTCTTT. Its protein product is CSVVGKNAEAFF. The full variable domain, completed using reference TRBV29-1 and TRBJ1-1, is SAVISQKPSRDICQRGTSLTIQCQVDSQVTMMFWYRQQPGQSLTLIATANQGSEATYESGFVIDKFPISRPNLTFSTLTVSNMSPEDSSIYLCSVVGKNAEAFFGQGTRLTVV.

This chain links TRBV5-1 with TRBJ2-5; D might be TRBD2 (6 bases). Trimming pared 0 bases from V and 3 bases from J, leaving 6 bases between. Germline V CDR1 and CDR2: SGHRS, YFSETQ. CDR3 size: 13 residues. This chain's CDR3 is CASSLGGEETQYF. CDR3 coding DNA: TGCGCCAGCAGCTTGGGGGGGGAAGAGACCCAGTACTTC.

The chain employs TRBV30 and TRBJ1-1; D perhaps matches TRBD1 (6 bases). V dropped 1 base and J dropped 1 base, with 13 bases sitting between them. This CDR3 has 15 residues. Germline lookup yields CDR1 GTSNPN and CDR2 SVGIG (reference sequence). CDR3 sequence (DNA): TGTGCCTGGAGTGCCCCAGACAGGAAGAACACTGAAGCTTTCTTT. It specifies CAWSAPDRKNTEAFF. Full variable domain (remainder filled in from reference TRBV30 and TRBJ1-1): SQTIHQWPATLVQPVGSPLSLECTVEGTSNPNLYWYRQAAGRGLQLLFYSVGIGQISSEVPQNLSASRPQDRQFILSSKKLLLSDSGFYLCAWSAPDRKNTEAFFGQGTRLTVV.

The V gene is TRBV6-5, the J gene TRBJ2-3, with no clear D. The CDR3 sequence is 12 residues long. V was cut by 3 bases and J by 8 bases, with 9 bases left in between. Germline loops: CDR1 MNHEY, CDR2 SVGAGI. The CDR3 reads CASSYDDVTQYF. CDR3 sequence (DNA): TGTGCCAGCAGTTATGACGATGTTACGCAGTATTTT.

This clone was observed a handful of times. The chain carries TRBV14 and TRBJ1-6; TRBD1 is a possible D gene (5 bases). This CDR3 has 13 residues. CDR1 is SGHDN, CDR2 FVKESK, per germline. Trimming shortened V by 5 bases and J by 7 bases, and 9 bases separated the two germline ends. The CDR3 sequence: CASSVPGNSPLHF. CDR3 DNA: TGTGCCAGCAGCGTCCCAGGGAATTCACCCCTCCACTTT.